This T cell receptor beta chain was captured by sequencing in a study of cytomegalovirus exposure and HLA in healthy donors. Sequencing was performed with immunoSEQ multiplex PCR; in TCRdb, only in-frame clones are kept and a portion is missing. The table lists some 290,000 clones, approximately 88% of them singletons. Germline V gives CDR1 SEHNR, CDR2 FQNEAQ (reference sequence). V was trimmed by 7 bases and J by 3 bases, leaving 5 bases between them. The CDR3 has 11 amino acids. The chain recombines TRBV7-9 with TRBJ2-3; no clear D gene. Sample: PBMCs. The sequence derives from a man aged 30-40 years in good health and CMV-seronegative. CDR3 residues: CASTRTDTQYF. CDR3 in DNA: TGTGCCAGCACCAGAACAGATACGCAGTATTTT.